This TCR beta chain emerged from a study of cytomegalovirus exposure and HLA in healthy donors. Findings and limits, study-wide: Overall, about 160 TCR beta chains were annotated as cytomegalovirus-associated. As a later analysis revealed, most CMV-associated TCR beta chains appeared HLA-restricted.

About this clone itself: The antigen remains unidentified.

Germline CDR1 and CDR2: ENHRY and SYGVKD. The CDR3 is 15 residues long. The junction had 14 bases not matched to a gene; V was cut back by 11 bases and J by 4 bases. A multiplex PCR was run with 60 Vbeta primers and 13 Jbeta primers. Only in-frame clones appear in the TCRdb table, and some are missing; sequencing was by immunoSEQ multiplex PCR. The table has 130,000 or so clones, roughly 70% seen once. This sequence was found in a man aged 40-50 years in good health and CMV-seropositive. The V gene is TRBV10-3, the J gene TRBJ2-3; 8 bases line up with TRBD2. Source material: PBMCs. The CDR3 DNA is TGTGCCTCTAACCGGTGGGCGGGGGGAGCAGATACGCAGTATTTT. Translation: CASNRWAGGADTQYF.